This is a list of T cell receptor beta chains from one sample in a study of naive and memory T cell subsets. TCRdb fed the UMI-ligation and nested PCR reads into MiXCR, producing one record per CDR3 protein. The repertoire has roughly 140,000 distinct CDR3 sequences, about 17% of them found once; the top ten carry approximately 0.15%. Source material: naive CD4+ T cells from blood. Receptor source: a human donor in good health. CDR3s include the opening cysteine and the closing phenylalanine or tryptophan. Each record gives: V gene, CDR3 length, J gene, clone size, CDR3 protein. Part of the rows lack a size; the others show once, few, many or a class for expanded clones.

V gene: TRBV5-1
CDR3 length: 15
J gene: TRBJ2-4
clone size: .
CDR3 protein: CASSLILQGQNIQYF

V gene: TRBV5-4
CDR3 length: 15
J gene: TRBJ1-3
clone size: few
CDR3 protein: CASSLWQASGNTIYF

V gene: TRBV21-1
CDR3 length: 17
J gene: TRBJ2-5
clone size: .
CDR3 protein: CASYRTGVGWRGETQYF

V gene: TRBV29-1
CDR3 length: 13
J gene: TRBJ2-7
clone size: .
CDR3 protein: CSVGDYPSYEQYF

V gene: TRBV12-3/TRBV12-4
CDR3 length: 15
J gene: TRBJ1-1
clone size: .
CDR3 protein: CASSLEGNGYTEAFF

V gene: TRBV2
CDR3 length: 17
J gene: TRBJ2-3
clone size: .
CDR3 protein: CATLGTSGRARMNTQYF

V gene: TRBV27
CDR3 length: 14
J gene: TRBJ1-4
clone size: .
CDR3 protein: CASRRTGRDEKLFF

V gene: TRBV7-2
CDR3 length: 15
J gene: TRBJ2-4
clone size: .
CDR3 protein: CASSATLVAKNIQYF

V gene: TRBV18
CDR3 length: 17
J gene: TRBJ2-7
clone size: few
CDR3 protein: CASSPGLAGSISYEQYF

V gene: TRBV7-3
CDR3 length: 14
J gene: TRBJ1-6
clone size: .
CDR3 protein: CASSSQGSGSPLHF

V gene: TRBV7-9
CDR3 length: 17
J gene: TRBJ2-3
clone size: .
CDR3 protein: CASSLSMGGPSTDTQYF

V gene: TRBV3-1
CDR3 length: 11
J gene: TRBJ2-4
clone size: many
CDR3 protein: CASSPGTVTYF

V gene: TRBV9
CDR3 length: 15
J gene: TRBJ2-3
clone size: .
CDR3 protein: CASSRRGPSTDTQYF

V gene: TRBV2
CDR3 length: 15
J gene: TRBJ2-1
clone size: .
CDR3 protein: CASRELSGRLGEQFF

V gene: TRBV27
CDR3 length: 15
J gene: TRBJ1-1
clone size: few
CDR3 protein: CASSPRGGSPTEAFF

V gene: TRBV6-2/TRBV6-3
CDR3 length: 19
J gene: TRBJ2-7
clone size: few
CDR3 protein: CASSYSHTPRTSGYYEQYF

V gene: TRBV15
CDR3 length: 15
J gene: TRBJ2-1
clone size: .
CDR3 protein: CATSRFSGSNNEQFF

V gene: TRBV10-2
CDR3 length: 12
J gene: TRBJ2-3
clone size: few
CDR3 protein: CASSEVSDTQYF

V gene: TRBV10-3
CDR3 length: 15
J gene: TRBJ2-4
clone size: .
CDR3 protein: CATNSAQGNKNIQYF

V gene: TRBV19
CDR3 length: 15
J gene: TRBJ1-5
clone size: .
CDR3 protein: CASSIGQTSNQPQHF

V gene: TRBV28
CDR3 length: 14
J gene: TRBJ2-5
clone size: many
CDR3 protein: CASLDRGQLGTQYF

V gene: TRBV20-1
CDR3 length: 12
J gene: TRBJ2-3
clone size: few
CDR3 protein: CSAKPPSDTQYF

V gene: TRBV7-9
CDR3 length: 14
J gene: TRBJ2-3
clone size: few
CDR3 protein: CASLDRGRTDTQYF

V gene: TRBV7-9
CDR3 length: 18
J gene: TRBJ1-2
clone size: .
CDR3 protein: CASSPPPSPGQGASGYTF

V gene: TRBV2
CDR3 length: 14
J gene: TRBJ2-5
clone size: .
CDR3 protein: CASSVVPGGETQYF

V gene: TRBV2
CDR3 length: 14
J gene: TRBJ1-5
clone size: .
CDR3 protein: CASNDNHSNQPQHF

V gene: TRBV4-2
CDR3 length: 16
J gene: TRBJ2-1
clone size: .
CDR3 protein: CASSQDPRPMANEQFF

V gene: TRBV29-1
CDR3 length: 15
J gene: TRBJ2-1
clone size: .
CDR3 protein: CSASPGQGCVNEQFF

V gene: TRBV5-1
CDR3 length: 16
J gene: TRBJ2-1
clone size: few
CDR3 protein: CASSPGLASSYNEQFF

V gene: TRBV12-3/TRBV12-4
CDR3 length: 16
J gene: TRBJ1-1
clone size: .
CDR3 protein: CASSFDLREVNTEAFF

V gene: TRBV7-2
CDR3 length: 14
J gene: TRBJ2-7
clone size: .
CDR3 protein: CASSLARVAYEQYF

V gene: TRBV15
CDR3 length: 14
J gene: TRBJ2-7
clone size: .
CDR3 protein: CATSAGQGSLEQYF

V gene: TRBV7-2
CDR3 length: 16
J gene: TRBJ2-7
clone size: .
CDR3 protein: CASLLIGTSGSYEQYF

V gene: TRBV7-2
CDR3 length: 14
J gene: TRBJ2-3
clone size: .
CDR3 protein: CASSLQLGTDTQYF

V gene: TRBV20-1
CDR3 length: 11
J gene: TRBJ2-7
clone size: many
CDR3 protein: CSAVSLSEQYF

V gene: TRBV10-3
CDR3 length: 14
J gene: TRBJ2-5
clone size: few
CDR3 protein: CAISPTLDQETQYF

V gene: TRBV20-1
CDR3 length: 14
J gene: TRBJ2-3
clone size: many
CDR3 protein: CSAKDTTKQDTQYF

V gene: TRBV7-9
CDR3 length: 17
J gene: TRBJ2-5
clone size: .
CDR3 protein: CASSQPRIGEGKETQYF